This T cell receptor (beta chain) came from a study of a mutant IDH1 vaccine in newly diagnosed glioma. A word on this clone: What it binds is unknown.

Germline V gives CDR1 SGHVS, CDR2 FQNEAQ. This CDR3 is built from 15 residues. V lost 1 base and J 5 bases, leaving 12 bases between the germline ends. Data came from immunoSEQ multiplex PCR; TCRdb stores just in-frame clones and leaves some out. The table includes approximately 60,000 clones, about 73% detected once. Time point indicated: week 35, safety follow-up. Each dose of the vaccine consisted of 300 ug of mutant IDH1 20-mer peptide, with topical imiquimod. The chain carries TRBV7-8 and TRBJ1-5; D unclear. The TCR was taken from a man aged 50-59 years with glioma. Sequencing used PBMCs, obtained from a glioma patient whose treatment included an IDH1 peptide vaccine. The CDR3 loop reads CASSLGAGSDQPQHF. The CDR3, as DNA: TGTGCCAGCAGCTTAGGCGCAGGTTCGGATCAGCCCCAGCATTTT.